One and the same sample provided the 9 T cell receptor beta chains below, sequenced in a study of T-cell reconstitution after alpha-beta-depleted transplantation in children. TCRbeta library construction was performed incorporating unique molecular identifiers. Each CDR3 protein gets one entry after TCRdb re-called the PCR reads with MiXCR. The sample lists some 240,000 distinct CDR3 sequences, more than 10% occurring once. This sample comprised PBMCs from the stem cell graft donor, obtained from the stem cell graft. Receptors originate from a human donor who donated a stem cell graft to a child with acute lymphoblastic leukemia.

This clonotype was picked up many times. CDR3 protein: CASSYSLAIAAGELFF. Here the CDR3 DNA reads TGTGCCAGCAGCTACTCCTTAGCGATTGCCGCCGGGGAGCTGTTTTTT. The chain uses TRBV11-2 and TRBJ2-2; a possible D gene is TRBD2 (5 bases). CDR1 is SGHAT and CDR2 is FQNNGV in the germline V gene. The CDR3 runs 16 residues. V was cut by 4 bases and J by 6 bases, with 18 bases left in between.

This clonotype was counted a few times. This chain uses TRBV21-1 with TRBJ1-4. TRBV21-1 is reported as a pseudogene. This CDR3 contains 16 residues. The CDR3 reads CASSTRARGTNEKLFF. CDR3 in DNA: TGTGCCAGCAGCACCCGAGCGCGGGGAACTAATGAAAAACTGTTTTTT.

This clonotype has at least ten counts. The rearrangement links TRBV6-5 to TRBJ1-2; 12 positions match TRBD1. This CDR3 is 18 amino acids long. The germline V gene encodes CDR1 MNHEY and CDR2 SVGAGI. J was trimmed by 8 bases and V by 2 bases; bases with no gene match: 15. The CDR3 bases are TGTGCCAGCAGTTACCCGGGACAGGGGGCGCGTAGGAGTGGAGGCTACACCTTC. Its protein product is CASSYPGQGARRSGGYTF.

This clonotype was detected many times. The chain carries TRBV20-1 and TRBJ2-7; D is ambiguous. Germline CDR1 and CDR2: DFQATT and SNEGSKA (reference sequence). Deletions cut 5 bases from V and 2 bases from J, with 16 bases between. The CDR3 runs 14 residues. CDR3 amino acids: CSARTPSLAYEQYF. As DNA, the CDR3 is TGCAGTGCTCGAACCCCCAGTCTTGCCTACGAGCAGTACTTC.

This clonotype was detected ten times or more. The gene calls are TRBV20-1 and TRBJ1-2, with D possibly matching TRBD1 (5 bases). Trimming shortened V by 2 bases and J by 7 bases, and 20 bases separated the two germline ends. Germline CDR1 reads DFQATT; CDR2 reads SNEGSKA (reference sequence). CDR3 length equals 15 residues. CDR3 coding DNA: TGCAGTGCTAGACCACCCCTAGGGGCAGTTGGTGGCTACACCTTC. Encoded protein: CSARPPLGAVGGYTF.

V usage is TRBV30 and J usage is TRBJ2-3; D not certain. The germline V gene encodes CDR1 GTSNPN and CDR2 SVGIG (reference sequence). This CDR3 has 10 amino acids. Trimming stripped 3 bases from V and 7 bases from J, with 5 bases between. Here the CDR3 reads CAWSHNTQYF. The DNA of the CDR3 is TGTGCCTGGAGCCACAATACGCAGTATTTT.

In its sample, this clonotype was seen many times. The V gene is TRBV6-5, the J gene TRBJ1-3; no firm D call. Germline V gives CDR1 MNHEY, CDR2 SVGAGI. The CDR3 covers 16 residues. Deletions cut 0 bases from V and 2 bases from J, with 11 bases between. This CDR3 reads CASSYSAGSPGNTIYF. The CDR3 DNA is TGTGCCAGCAGTTACTCGGCAGGTAGCCCTGGAAACACCATATATTTT.

At least ten counts were recorded for this clonotype. V is TRBV10-3 and J is TRBJ1-1; no clear D gene. Trimming took off 0 bases at V and 0 bases at J, with 11 bases between the two ends. Germline-derived CDR1 and CDR2 are ENHRY and SYGVKD. The CDR3 totals 16 residues. CDR3 DNA: TGTGCCATCAGTGAGTCCTCCGGGGTATTGAACACTGAAGCTTTCTTT. Its protein is CAISESSGVLNTEAFF.

This clonotype occurred many times. The chain has TRBV19 and TRBJ2-2, with D uncertain. The CDR3 consists of 15 residues. V was shortened by 1 base and J by 3 bases, with 9 bases between the two germline ends. Germline V gives CDR1 LNHDA, CDR2 SQIVND (reference sequence). Written as DNA, the CDR3 is TGTGCCAGTAGTATAGCGGGTCGGGACACCGGGGAGCTGTTTTTT. It codes for CASSIAGRDTGELFF.